This is a list of T cell receptor beta chains from one sample in a study of blood T cells in healthy people across ages. MiXCR was run by TCRdb on the 5' RACE reads, yielding one entry per CDR3 protein. The table has roughly 800,000 distinct CDR3 sequences, about 62% seen once; the top ten hold approximately 23%. Sequences were obtained from blood. The source is a man in his thirties or forties in good health. Both conserved end residues are part of each CDR3. Fields, in order: CDR3 protein, CDR3 DNA, clone size, V gene, J gene, D gene. The D gene is left open where the match is weak. Where a row states a size, it is once, few, many or the class of an expanded clone; other rows omit it.

CDR3: CASVGREGYTF
DNA: TGTGCCAGCGTGGGCAGGGAAGGCTACACCTTC
size: many
V: TRBV25-1
J: TRBJ1-2
D: NA

CDR3: CASSQVGRGITEAFF
DNA: TGTGCCAGCAGCCAAGTCGGAAGGGGCATTACTGAAGCTTTCTTT
size: NA
V: TRBV3-1
J: TRBJ1-1
D: NA

CDR3: CASSDRDTTGGCGYTF
DNA: TGTGCCAGCAGTGATAGGGATACGACAGGGGGCTGTGGCTACACCTTC
size: NA
V: TRBV25-1
J: TRBJ1-2
D: TRBD1

CDR3: CASRNLGTEDYEQYF
DNA: TGTGCCAGCAGGAACCTTGGGACTGAAGACTACGAGCAGTACTTC
size: NA
V: TRBV6-5
J: TRBJ2-7
D: NA

CDR3: CASSETNTQYF
DNA: TGTGCCAGCAGCGAAACGAATACGCAGTATTTT
size: NA
V: TRBV3-1
J: TRBJ2-3
D: NA

CDR3: CASSWGAGSSYNEQFF
DNA: TGTGCCAGCAGCTGGGGAGCGGGCAGCTCCTACAATGAGCAGTTCTTC
size: NA
V: TRBV7-9
J: TRBJ2-1
D: NA

CDR3: CAGHGGGGGDTQYF
DNA: TGTGCCGGCCATGGCGGGGGGGGCGGAGATACGCAGTATTTT
size: NA
V: TRBV12-3/TRBV12-4
J: TRBJ2-3
D: TRBD2

CDR3: CASRPALAQLLQETQYF
DNA: TGTGCCAGCAGACCTGCACTAGCCCAATTACTCCAAGAGACCCAGTACTTC
size: NA
V: TRBV6-2/TRBV6-3
J: TRBJ2-5
D: NA

CDR3: CASSLDLAGYGEQFF
DNA: TGCGCCAGCAGCTTAGATCTAGCGGGATACGGTGAGCAGTTCTTC
size: NA
V: TRBV5-1
J: TRBJ2-1
D: TRBD2

CDR3: CASSAGSRGEQFF
DNA: TGTGCCAGCAGCGCGGGGAGTAGGGGTGAGCAGTTCTTC
size: few
V: TRBV25-1
J: TRBJ2-1
D: NA

CDR3: CASSQEGDSDYEKLFF
DNA: TGTGCCAGCAGCCAAGAGGGGGACAGCGATTATGAAAAACTGTTTTTT
size: few
V: TRBV4-2
J: TRBJ1-4
D: TRBD1

CDR3: CASSYLAETQYF
DNA: TGTGCCAGCAGTTACTTAGCAGAGACCCAGTACTTC
size: NA
V: TRBV6-2/TRBV6-3
J: TRBJ2-5
D: NA

CDR3: CASSVWYTTSEETQYF
DNA: TGTGCCAGCAGTGTTTGGTACACCACCAGTGAGGAGACCCAGTACTTC
size: NA
V: TRBV6-1
J: TRBJ2-5
D: NA

CDR3: CSASTEWGSTLAKNIQYF
DNA: TGCAGTGCTTCGACGGAGTGGGGCAGCACTCTAGCCAAAAACATTCAGTACTTC
size: NA
V: TRBV20-1
J: TRBJ2-4
D: NA

CDR3: CSVKNRDRDTDTQYF
DNA: TGCAGCGTTAAGAACCGGGACAGGGACACAGATACGCAGTATTTT
size: few
V: TRBV29-1
J: TRBJ2-3
D: TRBD1

CDR3: CATTFTGKPNEQYF
DNA: TGTGCCACCACGTTCACCGGAAAACCCAATGAGCAGTACTTC
size: NA
V: TRBV15
J: TRBJ2-5
D: NA

CDR3: CSAPQRAGPEAFF
DNA: TGCAGTGCCCCTCAAAGGGCAGGGCCTGAAGCTTTCTTT
size: NA
V: TRBV20-1
J: TRBJ1-1
D: NA

CDR3: CASQFTSTYEQYF
DNA: TGTGCCAGCCAATTTACGTCTACCTACGAGCAGTACTTC
size: NA
V: TRBV2
J: TRBJ2-7
D: NA

CDR3: CAISEPVAGSYNEQFF
DNA: TGTGCCATCAGTGAGCCTGTAGCGGGAAGTTACAATGAGCAGTTCTTC
size: few
V: TRBV10-3
J: TRBJ2-1
D: TRBD2

CDR3: CSITAGQETQYF
DNA: TGCAGCATCACGGCGGGACAAGAGACCCAGTACTTC
size: NA
V: TRBV29-1
J: TRBJ2-5
D: NA

CDR3: CASSPSPPRANVLTF
DNA: TGTGCCAGCAGCCCCTCTCCCCCTAGGGCCAACGTCCTGACTTTC
size: NA
V: TRBV7-9
J: TRBJ2-6
D: NA

CDR3: CASSQEAPQSGGESSGYTF
DNA: TGTGCCAGCAGCCAGGAAGCACCCCAGTCCGGGGGCGAAAGTTCTGGCTACACCTTC
size: NA
V: TRBV4-2
J: TRBJ1-2
D: NA

CDR3: CASSDSETQYF
DNA: TGTGCCAGCAGTGATTCAGAGACCCAGTACTTC
size: few
V: TRBV25-1
J: TRBJ2-5
D: NA

CDR3: CASSVTGPYNEQFF
DNA: TGTGCCAGCAGTGTGACAGGGCCCTACAATGAGCAGTTCTTC
size: NA
V: TRBV12-3/TRBV12-4
J: TRBJ2-1
D: TRBD1

CDR3: CASSFGGSGRGDEQFF
DNA: TGTGCCAGCAGCTTCGGGGGTAGCGGGAGAGGCGATGAGCAGTTCTTC
size: NA
V: TRBV7-2
J: TRBJ2-1
D: TRBD2

CDR3: CSASVGGNPYEQYF
DNA: TGCAGTGCTAGCGTGGGGGGGAATCCCTACGAGCAGTACTTC
size: few
V: TRBV20-1
J: TRBJ2-7
D: TRBD2

CDR3: CASSYVGQGAGGYTF
DNA: TGTGCCAGCAGTTACGTGGGACAGGGGGCAGGTGGCTACACCTTC
size: NA
V: TRBV6-5
J: TRBJ1-2
D: TRBD1

CDR3: CASSRAPATDTQYF
DNA: TGTGCCAGCAGTCGCGCCCCAGCAACAGATACGCAGTATTTT
size: NA
V: TRBV3-1
J: TRBJ2-3
D: NA

CDR3: CASSPGTGVVYEQYF
DNA: TGTGCCAGCAGCCCCGGGACAGGGGTGGTCTACGAGCAGTACTTC
size: few
V: TRBV2
J: TRBJ2-7
D: TRBD1

CDR3: CASSLRGQWGEQYF
DNA: TGTGCCAGCAGCTTAAGGGGACAGTGGGGCGAGCAGTACTTC
size: few
V: TRBV7-2
J: TRBJ2-7
D: TRBD1

CDR3: CASSPETSGIAYEQYF
DNA: TGTGCCAGCAGCCCCGAGACTAGCGGGATCGCCTACGAGCAGTACTTC
size: NA
V: TRBV7-2
J: TRBJ2-7
D: TRBD2

CDR3: CANSLPGYEAFF
DNA: TGTGCCAACAGCTTACCCGGGTATGAAGCTTTCTTT
size: NA
V: TRBV13
J: TRBJ1-1
D: NA

CDR3: CASSLRTGTSGRDEQYF
DNA: TGTGCCAGCAGCTTAAGAACCGGGACTAGCGGGAGGGACGAGCAGTACTTC
size: once
V: TRBV11-1
J: TRBJ2-7
D: TRBD2

CDR3: CASNSGLGTLPYGYTF
DNA: TGTGCCAGCAACTCAGGTTTGGGGACACTACCCTATGGCTACACCTTC
size: NA
V: TRBV5-6
J: TRBJ1-2
D: NA

CDR3: CSVKLAGVSYEQYF
DNA: TGCAGCGTGAAGCTAGCGGGAGTGTCCTACGAGCAGTACTTC
size: NA
V: TRBV29-1
J: TRBJ2-7
D: TRBD2

CDR3: CASSLGGGRGTYEQYF
DNA: TGTGCCAGCAGCTTAGGTGGGGGGAGAGGGACCTACGAGCAGTACTTC
size: NA
V: TRBV7-2
J: TRBJ2-7
D: NA

CDR3: CSAMARGHLFTDTQYF
DNA: TGCAGTGCTATGGCGCGGGGGCACCTATTCACAGATACGCAGTATTTT
size: once
V: TRBV20-1
J: TRBJ2-3
D: NA

CDR3: CASSLYIPEDISASPLHF
DNA: TGTGCCAGCAGCCTTTATATCCCTGAGGACATCAGCGCCTCACCCCTCCACTTT
size: NA
V: TRBV3-1
J: TRBJ1-6
D: NA

CDR3: CASSFGRSMGQTQYF
DNA: TGCGCCAGCAGCTTTGGGAGGTCAATGGGTCAGACCCAGTACTTC
size: NA
V: TRBV5-1
J: TRBJ2-5
D: NA

CDR3: CASDREREETQYF
DNA: TGTGCCTCCGACAGGGAACGGGAAGAGACCCAGTACTTC
size: few
V: TRBV6-1
J: TRBJ2-5
D: TRBD1

CDR3: CASSLTTSGNEQFF
DNA: TGTGCCAGCAGCTTAACAACTAGCGGGAACGAGCAGTTCTTC
size: few
V: TRBV7-2
J: TRBJ2-1
D: TRBD2

CDR3: CASSYSWGVESYEQYF
DNA: TGTGCCAGCAGTTACTCGTGGGGCGTAGAGTCCTACGAGCAGTACTTC
size: NA
V: TRBV6-6
J: TRBJ2-7
D: NA

CDR3: CASSHSGRIDTIYF
DNA: TGTGCCAGCAGTCATTCAGGGAGGATAGACACCATATATTTT
size: NA
V: TRBV28
J: TRBJ1-3
D: NA

CDR3: CASSSPGLAREQYF
DNA: TGTGCCAGCAGCTCTCCGGGACTAGCACGCGAGCAGTACTTC
size: few
V: TRBV7-2
J: TRBJ2-7
D: TRBD2

CDR3: CASSPRQGIEGYTF
DNA: TGTGCCAGCAGCCCCCGACAGGGGATAGAGGGCTACACCTTC
size: NA
V: TRBV4-2
J: TRBJ1-2
D: TRBD1

CDR3: CSVARRGGPGYNEQFF
DNA: TGCAGCGTGGCGAGGCGGGGGGGCCCGGGGTACAATGAGCAGTTCTTC
size: NA
V: TRBV29-1
J: TRBJ2-1
D: TRBD2

CDR3: CASSLRRSSYEQYF
DNA: TGTGCCAGCAGCTTACGGAGGTCTTCCTACGAGCAGTACTTC
size: few
V: TRBV13
J: TRBJ2-7
D: NA

CDR3: CASSIRLEVDSDTQYF
DNA: TGTGCCAGTAGTATCCGACTGGAGGTTGATTCGGATACGCAGTATTTT
size: NA
V: TRBV19
J: TRBJ2-3
D: NA

CDR3: CASSLSRGYTF
DNA: TGTGCCAGCAGTTTGTCACGGGGCTACACCTTC
size: NA
V: TRBV28
J: TRBJ1-2
D: NA

CDR3: CASSLGGVDYEQYF
DNA: TGTGCCAGCAGCTTAGGCGGGGTAGACTACGAGCAGTACTTC
size: few
V: TRBV7-6
J: TRBJ2-7
D: NA

CDR3: CATSMTEVIARDGYTF
DNA: TGTGCCACCAGCATGACAGAAGTGATAGCCCGAGATGGCTACACCTTC
size: few
V: TRBV15
J: TRBJ1-2
D: NA

CDR3: CSGRNLVGGPGEQFF
DNA: TGCAGCGGACGAAACCTGGTGGGCGGGCCTGGTGAGCAGTTCTTC
size: NA
V: TRBV29-1
J: TRBJ2-1
D: NA

CDR3: CASIGTSGRAYEQYF
DNA: TGTGCCAGCATTGGGACTAGCGGGAGGGCCTACGAGCAGTACTTC
size: NA
V: TRBV6-5
J: TRBJ2-7
D: TRBD2

CDR3: CSASYPSGRNSREQYF
DNA: TGCAGTGCTTCTTACCCATCAGGACGAAACTCTCGTGAGCAGTACTTC
size: NA
V: TRBV20-1
J: TRBJ2-7
D: NA

CDR3: CASSYSKGWEQFF
DNA: TGTGCCAGCAGTTACTCGAAGGGGTGGGAGCAGTTCTTC
size: few
V: TRBV6-5
J: TRBJ2-1
D: NA

CDR3: CASSQDHYDEQYF
DNA: TGTGCCAGCAGCCAGGACCACTACGACGAGCAGTACTTC
size: NA
V: TRBV4-2
J: TRBJ2-7
D: NA

CDR3: CASSQESWGEQYF
DNA: TGCGCCAGCAGCCAAGAAAGCTGGGGCGAGCAGTACTTC
size: many
V: TRBV4-3
J: TRBJ2-7
D: NA

CDR3: CASTPGQSRGYTF
DNA: TGTGCCAGCACCCCGGGACAGTCGCGGGGCTACACCTTC
size: NA
V: TRBV7-8
J: TRBJ1-2
D: TRBD1

CDR3: CASSSSSPSGRTYNEQFF
DNA: TGTGCCAGCAGCTCGTCGAGTCCTAGCGGGCGGACCTACAATGAGCAGTTCTTC
size: NA
V: TRBV7-9
J: TRBJ2-1
D: TRBD2

CDR3: CASSPRGRIAGGLNEQFF
DNA: TGCGCCAGCAGCCCGCGGGGTCGTATAGCGGGAGGGCTAAATGAGCAGTTCTTC
size: NA
V: TRBV4-3
J: TRBJ2-1
D: TRBD2